This T cell receptor beta chain appears in the sequencing data of a study of PD-1 blockade in classical Hodgkin lymphoma. Brentuximab vedotin exposure varied, and every patient relapsed after autologous stem cell transplantation. Magnetic negative selection of thawed PBMCs yielded the CD8+ T cells. Best overall response was complete response, partial response or progressive disease in these relapsed/refractory classical Hodgkin lymphoma patients. Sequenced by immunoSEQ multiplex PCR; TCRdb stores in-frame clones only, minus some. The profile covers a few thousand clones, with more than 60% appearing a single time and under 35% taken by the ten largest. V lost 6 bases, J lost 6 bases, and 4 bases stayed unmatched. The CDR3 runs 14 residues. The germline V gene has CDR1 MNHEY and CDR2 SVGAGI.

The TCR originated in a human donor with classical Hodgkin lymphoma. This chain links TRBV6-5 with TRBJ2-3; TRBD2 agrees at 12 bases. Source: CD8+ T cells from blood, taken at baseline. The DNA of the CDR3 is TGTGCCAGCAGCCCTAGCGGGAGGGGCGATACGCAGTATTTT. It encodes CASSPSGRGDTQYF.